This TCR beta chain was recorded in a study of blood T cells in healthy people across ages. This clonotype was found a few times. Germline loops: CDR1 SGHRS, CDR2 YFSETQ. The ends were cut back, 0 bases at V and 2 bases at J, with 4 bases in the middle. The CDR3 is 13 amino acids. Next came a second PCR, run for roughly 6 to 11 cycles, which used a sample-barcoded 5' primer along with a J-beta primer mix. Each cDNA molecule, via a template-switch adaptor with 12 random nucleotides, was tagged. From each sample, at least 2.5 million paired-end reads containing CDR3 were obtained. TCRdb ran MiXCR on the 5' RACE reads and lists one entry per CDR3 protein. The sample records hundreds of thousands of distinct CDR3 sequences, approximately 22% being singletons.

What was sequenced was blood. The chain employs TRBV5-1 and TRBJ2-3; D remains unclear. This clonotype was obtained from a man in his sixties or seventies in good health. CDR3 in amino acids: CASSLETTDTQYF. DNA of the CDR3: TGCGCCAGCAGCTTGGAGACCACAGATACGCAGTATTTT.